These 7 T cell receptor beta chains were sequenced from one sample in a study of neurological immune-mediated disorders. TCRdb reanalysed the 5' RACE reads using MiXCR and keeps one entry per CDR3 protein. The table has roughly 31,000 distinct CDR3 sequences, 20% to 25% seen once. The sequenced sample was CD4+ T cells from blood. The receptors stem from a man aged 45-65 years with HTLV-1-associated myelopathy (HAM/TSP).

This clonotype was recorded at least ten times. For the CDR3, the DNA is TGCAGTGCCAAACCGGGACAGACGGCAGCTTTCTTT. This gives the protein CSAKPGQTAAFF. The chain has TRBV20-1 and TRBJ1-1; 7 bases align to TRBD1. The V segment lost 6 bases and the J segment 10 bases; nucleotides outside the gene matches: 11. CDR3 length: 12 residues. The germline gives CDR1 DFQATT, CDR2 SNEGSKA (reference sequence).

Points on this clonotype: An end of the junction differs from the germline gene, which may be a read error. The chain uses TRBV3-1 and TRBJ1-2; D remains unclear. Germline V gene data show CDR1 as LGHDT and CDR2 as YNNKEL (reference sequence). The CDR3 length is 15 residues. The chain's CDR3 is CASSQVGRANYVYTF. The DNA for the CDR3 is TGTGCCAGCAGCCAAGTGGGGAGGGCTAACTATGTCTACACCTTC. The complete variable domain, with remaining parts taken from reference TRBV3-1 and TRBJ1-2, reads DTAVSQTPKYLVTQMGNDKSIKCEQNLGHDTMYWYKQDSKKFLKIMFSYNNKELIINETVPNRFSPKSPDKAHLNLHINSLELGDSAVYFCASSQVGRANYVYTFGSGTRLTVV.

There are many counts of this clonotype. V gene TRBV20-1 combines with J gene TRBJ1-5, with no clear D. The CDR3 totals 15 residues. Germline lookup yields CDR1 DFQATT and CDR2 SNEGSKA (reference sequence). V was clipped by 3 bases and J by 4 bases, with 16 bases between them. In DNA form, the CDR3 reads TGCAGTGCTAGCGGAAGTAGTGGCCTAAATCAGCCCCAGCATTTT. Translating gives CSASGSSGLNQPQHF.

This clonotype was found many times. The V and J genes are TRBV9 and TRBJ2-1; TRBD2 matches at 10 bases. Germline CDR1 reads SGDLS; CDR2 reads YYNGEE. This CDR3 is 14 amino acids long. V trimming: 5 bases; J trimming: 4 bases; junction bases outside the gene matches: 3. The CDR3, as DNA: TGTGCCAGCAGAGCGGGAGGGCCTTACAATGAGCAGTTCTTC. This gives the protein CASRAGGPYNEQFF.

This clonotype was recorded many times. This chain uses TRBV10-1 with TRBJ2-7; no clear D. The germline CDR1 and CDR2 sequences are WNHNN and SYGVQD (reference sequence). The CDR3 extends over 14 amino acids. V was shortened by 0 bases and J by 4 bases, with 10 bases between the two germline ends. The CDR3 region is CASSESGKEYEQYF. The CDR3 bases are TGCGCCAGCAGTGAGTCGGGCAAAGAGTACGAGCAGTACTTC.

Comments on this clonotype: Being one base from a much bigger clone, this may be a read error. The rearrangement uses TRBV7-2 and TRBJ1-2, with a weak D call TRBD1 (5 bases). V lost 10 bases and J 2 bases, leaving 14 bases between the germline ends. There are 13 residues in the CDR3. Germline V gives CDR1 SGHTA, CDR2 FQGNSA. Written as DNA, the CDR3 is TGTGCCAAGGTAGGGGAGGGGAACTATGGCTACACCTTC. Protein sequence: CAKVGEGNYGYTF.

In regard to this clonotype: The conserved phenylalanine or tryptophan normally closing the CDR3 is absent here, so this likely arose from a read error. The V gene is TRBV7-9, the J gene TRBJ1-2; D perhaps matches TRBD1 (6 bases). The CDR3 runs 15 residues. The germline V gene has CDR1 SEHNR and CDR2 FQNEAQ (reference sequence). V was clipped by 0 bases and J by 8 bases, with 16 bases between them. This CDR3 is CASSLARQGMGGYTV. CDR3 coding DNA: TGTGCCAGCAGCTTAGCGAGGCAGGGGATGGGAGGCTACACCGTC.